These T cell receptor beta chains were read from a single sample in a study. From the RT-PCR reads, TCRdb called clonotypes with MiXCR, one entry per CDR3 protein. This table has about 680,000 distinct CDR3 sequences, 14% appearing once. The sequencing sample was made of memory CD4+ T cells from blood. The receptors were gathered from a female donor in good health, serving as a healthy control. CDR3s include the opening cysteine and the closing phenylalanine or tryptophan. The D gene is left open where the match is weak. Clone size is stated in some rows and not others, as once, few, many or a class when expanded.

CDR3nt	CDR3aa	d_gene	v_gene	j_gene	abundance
TGTGCCAGCAGCTTAGGGACGCTCGCTGAAGCTTTCTTT	CASSLGTLAEAFF	NA	TRBV11-1	TRBJ1-1	few
TGTGCCAGCACCACCAGGGACAGCAACACTGAAGCTTTCTTT	CASTTRDSNTEAFF	TRBD1	TRBV9	TRBJ1-1	few
TGTGCCAGCAGGCCTAGGACAGGGGGGCAGCCCCAGCATTTT	CASRPRTGGQPQHF	TRBD1	TRBV6-1	TRBJ1-5	NA
TGTGCCAGCAGCCCCGCAGGGTCCAGAGGATTTAACTATGGCTACACCTTC	CASSPAGSRGFNYGYTF	NA	TRBV27	TRBJ1-2	NA
TGTGCCAGCAGCGGAGGACAGGCCTATGGCTACACCTTC	CASSGGQAYGYTF	TRBD1	TRBV5-5	TRBJ1-2	many
TGTGCCAGCAGCACAAACAGGGGAGGCAATGAGCAGTTCTTC	CASSTNRGGNEQFF	NA	TRBV12-3/TRBV12-4	TRBJ2-1	few
TGCAGGCAGGACGACCCCATACCCCTCCACTTT	CRQDDPIPLHF	NA	TRBV20-1	TRBJ1-6	few
TGTGCCACCAGCAGAGAACGGATGAACTATGGCTACACCTTC	CATSRERMNYGYTF	NA	TRBV15	TRBJ1-2	few
TGCAGCGTTGCAGACCCGTTCTCCTACAATGAGCAGTTCTTC	CSVADPFSYNEQFF	NA	TRBV29-1	TRBJ2-1	many
TGTGCCAGCAGCTTAGGGCGGAGCAATGAGCAGTTCTTC	CASSLGRSNEQFF	NA	TRBV7-2	TRBJ2-1	few
TGTGCCAGCAGTAAACAGGGGAACTACGAGCAGTACTTC	CASSKQGNYEQYF	TRBD1	TRBV6-5	TRBJ2-7	few
TGTGCCAGCAGTTACTTAAAGTTGGGAGATACGCAGTATTTT	CASSYLKLGDTQYF	NA	TRBV6-2/TRBV6-3	TRBJ2-3	many
TGTGCCAGCTCACCAACCGACAGACTAAACCTCCACTTT	CASSPTDRLNLHF	NA	TRBV18	TRBJ1-6	NA
TGCAGCGTTGGGGAGGGCACAGATACGCAGTATTTT	CSVGEGTDTQYF	NA	TRBV29-1	TRBJ2-3	many
TGCAGTGTTACAGGGGCGTCATCCACGTACGAGCAGTACTTC	CSVTGASSTYEQYF	TRBD1	TRBV20-1	TRBJ2-7	NA
TGTGCCAGCAGCTACCATGGGCCGGCAATAGGGCAGTACTTC	CASSYHGPAIGQYF	NA	TRBV12-3/TRBV12-4	TRBJ2-7	many
TGCAGTGGGACTAGTTGGTCCTACAATGAGCAGTTCTTC	CSGTSWSYNEQFF	TRBD2	TRBV20-1	TRBJ2-1	NA
TGTGCCTGTGGAGGACCGGGGATCTACGAGCAGCAGTACTTC	CACGGPGIYEQQYF	NA	TRBV30	TRBJ2-7	once
TGCGCCAGCAGCTTACAACCGGGACAGGGGGCTGAGGGCTACACCTTC	CASSLQPGQGAEGYTF	TRBD1	TRBV5-1	TRBJ1-2	NA
TGTGCCAGCAGTGAACGATCAGCGACCGAGGCAATCTACGAGCAGTACTTC	CASSERSATEAIYEQYF	NA	TRBV6-1	TRBJ2-7	NA
TGTGCCATCTCAGCGGGGAGAGATTACAATGAGCAGTTCTTC	CAISAGRDYNEQFF	TRBD2	TRBV10-3	TRBJ2-1	NA
TGTGCCAGCAGTTTACGGACTAGTGGGGGGAATGAGCAGTTCTTC	CASSLRTSGGNEQFF	TRBD2	TRBV12-3/TRBV12-4	TRBJ2-1	many
TGTGCCAGCAGCTTTCACAGGGGGAGAGAGCAGTACTTC	CASSFHRGREQYF	TRBD1	TRBV7-2	TRBJ2-7	few
TGCAGTGCTACCACTAGCGGGGCAACAGATACGCAGTATTTT	CSATTSGATDTQYF	TRBD2	TRBV20-1	TRBJ2-3	NA
TGCAGCGTCACTGGACTAGCGGGAGGCACCGGGGAGCTGTTTTTT	CSVTGLAGGTGELFF	TRBD2	TRBV29-1	TRBJ2-2	many
TGTGCCACCAGCAGACTCCAGGGGAATCAGCCCCAGCATTTT	CATSRLQGNQPQHF	NA	TRBV15	TRBJ1-5	NA
TGTGCCAGCAGCCCCGGACAGGGGTGGTACGAGCAGTACTTC	CASSPGQGWYEQYF	TRBD1	TRBV11-2	TRBJ2-7	few
TGTGCCAGCAGCTTGGAGATGCTCGGGGGCTCCAATCAGCCCCAGCATTTT	CASSLEMLGGSNQPQHF	NA	TRBV5-6	TRBJ1-5	NA
TGTGCCAGCAGTCTGGAACAAGGACAGGGTGACAATCAGCCCCAGCATTTT	CASSLEQGQGDNQPQHF	TRBD1	TRBV6-2/TRBV6-3	TRBJ1-5	few
TGCAGTGCTAGAGGATCCCCACAGTCACGGCCCTCCTACAATGAGCAGTTCTTC	CSARGSPQSRPSYNEQFF	NA	TRBV20-1	TRBJ2-1	NA
TGTGCCATCAGTGAGGGGGGGAGTGCAGATACGCAGTATTTT	CAISEGGSADTQYF	NA	TRBV10-3	TRBJ2-3	NA
TGCAGTGTAAATCCATACACAGATACGCAGTATTTT	CSVNPYTDTQYF	NA	TRBV20-1	TRBJ2-3	NA
TGTGCCAGCAGCTCCCAGAGACACCAGAACACCGGGGAGCTGTTTTTT	CASSSQRHQNTGELFF	NA	TRBV5-4	TRBJ2-2	NA
TGTGCCAGCAGCTCGCGGACAGGGGACCACGAGCAGTACTTC	CASSSRTGDHEQYF	TRBD1	TRBV5-6	TRBJ2-7	NA
TGTGCCAGCAGTCCAAAATGGGGGGGTGAGCAGTTCTTC	CASSPKWGGEQFF	TRBD2	TRBV12-3/TRBV12-4	TRBJ2-1	many
TGTGCCAGCAGTGATTGGGTTGGTGAGCAGTTCTTC	CASSDWVGEQFF	NA	TRBV6-1	TRBJ2-1	few
TGCGCCAGCAGCCAAGGTGGGGGGGCCGACAATGAGCAGTTCTTC	CASSQGGGADNEQFF	NA	TRBV4-3	TRBJ2-1	few
TGTGCCAGCAGCCTGAGCCAGGGGTCAACATCCCAGTACTTC	CASSLSQGSTSQYF	NA	TRBV12-3/TRBV12-4	TRBJ2-7	many
TGTGCCAGCAGCCCGAACTGGGACAGGGGCAATGAGCAGTTCTTC	CASSPNWDRGNEQFF	TRBD1	TRBV7-9	TRBJ2-1	NA
TGTGCCAGCAGCTCTGCGTCGACAGGGGCGAACTATGGCTACACCTTC	CASSSASTGANYGYTF	TRBD1	TRBV13	TRBJ1-2	few
TGTGCCAGCAGCCGCGCAGTGGGGGAGACCCAGTACTTC	CASSRAVGETQYF	NA	TRBV7-3	TRBJ2-5	few
TGTGCCAGCAAGAGGTCTGGGGCCAACGTCCTGACTTTC	CASKRSGANVLTF	NA	TRBV28	TRBJ2-6	NA
TGCGCCAGCAGCTTCGACAGGTTTAGCGAGCAGTTCTTC	CASSFDRFSEQFF	NA	TRBV5-1	TRBJ2-1	few
TGTGCCAGCAGTCCAACCCACCTAAGACAGGGCCTAAGGGGCTACACCTTC	CASSPTHLRQGLRGYTF	TRBD1	TRBV28	TRBJ1-2	few
TGTGCCAGCAGCTTTGACGTATCGAACACCGGGGAGCTGTTTTTT	CASSFDVSNTGELFF	NA	TRBV11-2	TRBJ2-2	NA
TGCAGTGCCCTAACTCCCCGCGGGACCCTCCACTTT	CSALTPRGTLHF	NA	TRBV20-1	TRBJ1-6	NA
TGCAGTGCTAGAGACACAGGGGGCCTTGAAAAACTGTTTTTT	CSARDTGGLEKLFF	TRBD1	TRBV20-1	TRBJ1-4	few
TGCAGTGCTCAGAGATTAGGGGTACCCCACTACAATGAGCAGTTCTTC	CSAQRLGVPHYNEQFF	NA	TRBV20-1	TRBJ2-1	few
TGTGCCGGGCAATCCGGGAACTACAATGAGCAGTTCTTC	CAGQSGNYNEQFF	NA	TRBV7-9	TRBJ2-1	few
TGTGCCAGCAGCTTACCCGGGACAGGGACCTACGAGCAGTACTTC	CASSLPGTGTYEQYF	TRBD1	TRBV7-6	TRBJ2-7	NA
TGTGCCAGCAGCCTTTACCAGGGACGGGATACGCAGTATTTT	CASSLYQGRDTQYF	NA	TRBV28	TRBJ2-3	NA
TGTGCCAGCAGTTTACTCATAGGGACAGGAATCTCTGGGGCCAACGTCCTGACTTTC	CASSLLIGTGISGANVLTF	TRBD1	TRBV12-3/TRBV12-4	TRBJ2-6	NA
TGTGCCAGCAGCGCCCGGGGCGGGTTTAATGAAAAACTGTTTTTT	CASSARGGFNEKLFF	NA	TRBV13	TRBJ1-4	few
TGTGCCAGCAGCTTCGGAGCGGGCCCCCCCCCGAACTTC	CASSFGAGPPPNF	NA	TRBV7-2	TRBJ2-7	few
TGTGCCAGCAGCTTGCCGGGGGCGGTGAACACTGAAGCTTTCTTT	CASSLPGAVNTEAFF	NA	TRBV5-6	TRBJ1-1	NA
TGCGCCAGCAGCTTGGGACTAGCGGGAGGGGATAGGTCCTACAATGAGCAGTTCTTC	CASSLGLAGGDRSYNEQFF	TRBD2	TRBV5-1	TRBJ2-1	few
TGTGCCACCAGTGGGACAGGGATCACAGATACGCAGTATTTT	CATSGTGITDTQYF	TRBD1	TRBV24-1	TRBJ2-3	many